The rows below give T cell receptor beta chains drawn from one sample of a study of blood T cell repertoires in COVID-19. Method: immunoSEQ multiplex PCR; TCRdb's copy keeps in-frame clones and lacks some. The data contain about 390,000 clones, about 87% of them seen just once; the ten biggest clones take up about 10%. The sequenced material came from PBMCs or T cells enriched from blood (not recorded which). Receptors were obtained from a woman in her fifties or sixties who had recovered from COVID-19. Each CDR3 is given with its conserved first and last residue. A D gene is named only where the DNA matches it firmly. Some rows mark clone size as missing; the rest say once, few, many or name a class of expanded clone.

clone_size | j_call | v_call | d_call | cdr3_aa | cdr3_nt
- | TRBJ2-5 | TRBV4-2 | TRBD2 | CASSHTSGGFQETQYF | TGTGCCAGCAGCCATACTAGCGGGGGTTTCCAAGAGACCCAGTACTTC
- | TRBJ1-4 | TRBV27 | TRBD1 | CASTSGGHNEKLFF | TGTGCCAGCACCTCAGGGGGGCATAATGAAAAACTGTTTTTT
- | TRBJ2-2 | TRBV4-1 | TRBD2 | CASSRRRGENTGELFF | TGCGCCAGCAGTCGTCGGCGGGGGGAAAACACCGGGGAGCTGTTTTTT
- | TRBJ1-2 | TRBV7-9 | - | CASSSPAAGDFGYTF | TGTGCCAGCAGCTCCCCCGCGGCGGGAGACTTTGGGTACACCTTC
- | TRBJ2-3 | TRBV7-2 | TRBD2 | CASSPLEAGGQNF | TGTGCCAGCAGCCCCCTTGAAGCGGGGGGGCAGAATTTT
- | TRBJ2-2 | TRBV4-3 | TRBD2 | CASSQDKLAGVTGELFF | TGCGCCAGCAGCCAAGATAAACTAGCGGGGGTCACCGGGGAGCTGTTTTTT
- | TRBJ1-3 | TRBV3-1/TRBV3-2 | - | CATSLSSGNTIYF | TGTGCCACCTCCCTAAGCTCTGGAAACACCATATATTTT
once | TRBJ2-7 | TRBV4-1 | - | CASSQEWPARYEQYF | TGCGCCAGCAGCCAAGAATGGCCCGCCAGGTACGAGCAGTACTTC
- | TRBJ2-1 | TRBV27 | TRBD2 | CASTLRTSGGANEQFF | TGTGCCAGCACTTTACGGACTAGCGGGGGGGCCAATGAGCAGTTCTTC
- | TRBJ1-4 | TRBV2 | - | CASRTSGLIDEKLFF | TGTGCCAGCAGAACCTCAGGTTTAATAGATGAAAAACTGTTTTTT
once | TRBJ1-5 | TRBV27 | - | CASSLRGYSNQPQHF | TGTGCCAGCAGTTTACGGGGGTATAGCAATCAGCCCCAGCATTTT
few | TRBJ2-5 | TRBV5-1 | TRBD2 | CASSLALAGGQETQYF | TGCGCCAGCAGCTTGGCGCTAGCGGGGGGGCAGGAGACCCAGTACTTC
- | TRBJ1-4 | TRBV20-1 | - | CSARRTKKLFF | TGCAGTGCTAGACGAACTAAAAAACTGTTTTTT
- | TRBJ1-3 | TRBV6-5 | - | CASQQTSGNTIYF | TGTGCCAGCCAACAGACCTCTGGAAACACCATATATTTT
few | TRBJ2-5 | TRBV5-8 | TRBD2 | CASSLGGLAGSLQTQYF | TGTGCCAGCAGCTTGGGCGGACTAGCGGGGTCTTTACAGACCCAGTACTTC
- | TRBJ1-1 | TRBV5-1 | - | CASSLTGSTTEAFF | TGCGCCAGCAGCTTGACAGGGTCTACCACTGAAGCTTTCTTT
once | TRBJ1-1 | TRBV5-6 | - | CASSVDMMFTEAFF | TGTGCCAGCAGCGTAGACATGATGTTCACTGAAGCTTTCTTT
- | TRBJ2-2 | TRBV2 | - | CASREGQAGELFF | TGTGCCAGCAGGGAGGGGCAAGCCGGGGAGCTGTTTTTT
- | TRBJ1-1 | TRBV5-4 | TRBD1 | CASSTGTGGFGTEAFF | TGTGCCAGCAGCACGGGGACAGGGGGGTTCGGCACTGAAGCTTTCTTT
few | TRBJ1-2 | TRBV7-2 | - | CATSGSWSSGYTF | TGTGCCACTTCGGGTTCTTGGAGTAGTGGCTACACCTTC
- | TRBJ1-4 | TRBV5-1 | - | CASSLVGIRGNEKLFF | TGCGCCAGCAGCTTGGTTGGGATTCGGGGGAATGAAAAACTGTTTTTT
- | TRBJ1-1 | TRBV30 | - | CAWSVLPLETEAFF | TGTGCCTGGAGTGTACTTCCGCTGGAGACTGAAGCTTTCTTT
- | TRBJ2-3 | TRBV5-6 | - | CASSLGTFGDTQYF | TGTGCCAGCAGCTTAGGAACTTTCGGGGATACGCAGTATTTT
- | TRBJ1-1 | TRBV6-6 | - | CASSSSRGEAFF | TGTGCCAGCAGTTCATCAAGGGGGGAAGCTTTCTTT
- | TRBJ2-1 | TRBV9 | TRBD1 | CASSVVGTDNEQFF | TGTGCCAGCAGCGTAGTTGGGACAGACAATGAGCAGTTCTTC
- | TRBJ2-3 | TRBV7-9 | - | CASSREMGSLYTDTQYF | TGTGCCAGCAGTCGGGAGATGGGGAGCCTATACACAGATACGCAGTATTTT
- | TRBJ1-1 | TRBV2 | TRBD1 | CASSEWTGVTEAFF | TGTGCCAGCAGTGAGTGGACAGGGGTTACTGAAGCTTTCTTT
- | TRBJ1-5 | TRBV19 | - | CASSIGGAYNQPQHF | TGTGCCAGTAGTATAGGTGGTGCGTACAATCAGCCCCAGCATTTT
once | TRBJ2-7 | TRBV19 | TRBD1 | CASSIDRAASEQYF | TGTGCCAGTAGTATTGACAGGGCGGCTTCCGAGCAGTACTTC
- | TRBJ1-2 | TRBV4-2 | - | CASSQDLGGTYGYTF | TGTGCCAGCAGCCAAGATCTGGGGGGTACCTATGGCTACACCTTC
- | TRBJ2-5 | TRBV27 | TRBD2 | CASSPVGSGGFGTQYF | TGTGCCAGCAGTCCCGTAGGTAGCGGGGGATTCGGGACCCAGTACTTC
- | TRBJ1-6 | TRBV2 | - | CARTDSQFNSPLHF | TGTGCCAGAACCGATAGCCAATTTAATTCACCCCTCCACTTT
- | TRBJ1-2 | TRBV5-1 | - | CASSLSTAANYGYTF | TGCGCCAGCAGCTTGTCCACAGCGGCTAACTATGGCTACACCTTC
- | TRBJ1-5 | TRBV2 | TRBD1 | CASSRDRRQPQHF | TGTGCCAGCAGCCGGGACAGGAGACAGCCCCAGCATTTT
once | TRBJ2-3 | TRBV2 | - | CASSLAEADTQYF | TGTGCCAGCAGCCTAGCAGAGGCAGATACGCAGTATTTT
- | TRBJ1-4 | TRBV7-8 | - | CASSLARQLTTNEKLFF | TGTGCCAGCAGCTTAGCACGACAGCTAACAACTAATGAAAAACTGTTTTTT
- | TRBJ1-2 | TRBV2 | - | CASKRESNYGYTF | TGTGCCAGCAAGAGAGAGTCTAACTATGGCTACACCTTC
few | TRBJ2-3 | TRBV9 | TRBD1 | CASSGTGLTDTQYF | TGTGCCAGCAGCGGGACAGGGTTAACAGATACGCAGTATTTT
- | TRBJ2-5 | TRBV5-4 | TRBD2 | CASSLAGLAGEETQYF | TGTGCCAGCAGCTTGGCCGGTCTAGCGGGAGAAGAGACCCAGTACTTC
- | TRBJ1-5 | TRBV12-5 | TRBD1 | CASGRGQAGQPQHF | TGTGCTAGTGGTCGGGGACAGGCGGGGCAGCCCCAGCATTTT
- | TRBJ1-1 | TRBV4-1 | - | CASSQEDSRLAFF | TGCGCCAGCAGCCAAGAGGATAGCCGCCTTGCTTTCTTT
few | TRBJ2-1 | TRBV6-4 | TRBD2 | CASSPERGGMHEQFF | TGTGCCAGCAGTCCTGAGCGGGGGGGCATGCATGAGCAGTTCTTC